These T cell receptor beta chains were read from a single sample in a study of CD4 and CD8 cells across lung adenocarcinoma regions. Using its own MiXCR run on the PCR reads, TCRdb lists one record per CDR3 protein. The sample shows 3,000 to 4,000 distinct CDR3 sequences, 65% of them seen only once. Sequencing was done on a sample of CD8+ T cells from the margin of a lung tumor. The receptors were gathered from a female donor with lung adenocarcinoma. The CD4 and CD8 labels of this study may be unreliable. CDR3s include the opening cysteine and the closing phenylalanine or tryptophan. A D gene is named only where the DNA matches it firmly. Clone sizes are given selectively: once, few, many, or a class where the clone is expanded.

d_call: .; j_call: TRBJ1-3; v_call: TRBV12-3/TRBV12-4; clone_size: medium-sized; cdr3_nt: TGTGCCAGCAAGGAGCGGGAGGCCTCTGGAAACACCATATATTTT; cdr3_aa: CASKEREASGNTIYF
d_call: .; j_call: TRBJ2-5; v_call: TRBV7-6; clone_size: .; cdr3_nt: TGTGCCGTGGCCCAGGGTCGGCAAGAGACCCAGTACTTC; cdr3_aa: CAVAQGRQETQYF
d_call: .; j_call: TRBJ2-1; v_call: TRBV6-5; clone_size: .; cdr3_nt: TGTGCCAGCAGTCACCTCATCGCCTACAATGAGCAGTTCTTC; cdr3_aa: CASSHLIAYNEQFF
d_call: .; j_call: TRBJ2-5; v_call: TRBV12-3/TRBV12-4; clone_size: .; cdr3_nt: TGTGCCAGCAGTTTCAGGCCAGAAGAGACCCAGTACTTC; cdr3_aa: CASSFRPEETQYF
d_call: .; j_call: TRBJ2-3; v_call: TRBV24-1; clone_size: .; cdr3_nt: TGTGCCACCGGGGACCCCGGGGTGCTAGCGCCAGAGACCCAGTATTTC; cdr3_aa: CATGDPGVLAPETQYF
d_call: TRBD1; j_call: TRBJ1-5; v_call: TRBV7-8; clone_size: .; cdr3_nt: TGTGCCAGCAGCTTAGTAGGGACAGGCCAAGGGCCCCAGCATTTT; cdr3_aa: CASSLVGTGQGPQHF
d_call: .; j_call: TRBJ2-7; v_call: TRBV6-1; clone_size: .; cdr3_nt: TGTGCCAGCAGTGAAGGACAGGGACTACACTACGAGCAGTACTTC; cdr3_aa: CASSEGQGLHYEQYF
d_call: .; j_call: TRBJ2-7; v_call: TRBV7-2; clone_size: few; cdr3_nt: TGTGCCAGCAGCTTAGGCGTCAGGGGCTCCTACGAGCAGTACTTC; cdr3_aa: CASSLGVRGSYEQYF
d_call: .; j_call: TRBJ2-3; v_call: TRBV25-1; clone_size: medium-sized; cdr3_nt: TGTGCCAGCAGGGGGGGATTTAGCACAGATACGCAGTATTTT; cdr3_aa: CASRGGFSTDTQYF
d_call: .; j_call: TRBJ2-5; v_call: TRBV6-5; clone_size: few; cdr3_nt: TGTGCCAGCAGTTCACTTTTCGGGTCTAACCAAGAGACCCAGTACTTC; cdr3_aa: CASSSLFGSNQETQYF
d_call: TRBD1; j_call: TRBJ1-6; v_call: TRBV7-2; clone_size: medium-sized; cdr3_nt: TGTGCCAGCAGCCGGGACAGGGGGTATTCACCCCTCCACTTT; cdr3_aa: CASSRDRGYSPLHF
d_call: .; j_call: TRBJ2-2; v_call: TRBV6-1; clone_size: .; cdr3_nt: TGTGCCAGCAGTCTCAACCTGGGAGGGGGAAAAGCCGGGGAGCTGTTTTTT; cdr3_aa: CASSLNLGGGKAGELFF
d_call: TRBD2; j_call: TRBJ2-5; v_call: TRBV12-3/TRBV12-4; clone_size: few; cdr3_nt: TGTGCCAGCAGTCTCTCCGGGACTAGCGGGACCCAGTACTTC; cdr3_aa: CASSLSGTSGTQYF
d_call: TRBD2; j_call: TRBJ2-5; v_call: TRBV6-1; clone_size: .; cdr3_nt: TGTACCAGCGGGAGGACTAGCGGGAGGGAGACCCAGTACTTC; cdr3_aa: CTSGRTSGRETQYF
d_call: .; j_call: TRBJ2-1; v_call: TRBV7-2; clone_size: .; cdr3_nt: TGTGCCAGCAGCCAGACGAGGGACGATGAGCAGTTCTTC; cdr3_aa: CASSQTRDDEQFF
d_call: TRBD2; j_call: TRBJ2-1; v_call: TRBV6-1; clone_size: .; cdr3_nt: TGTGCCAGCAGTGCGACTAGCGCCAATGAGCAGTTCTTC; cdr3_aa: CASSATSANEQFF
d_call: TRBD1; j_call: TRBJ1-1; v_call: TRBV6-1; clone_size: few; cdr3_nt: TGTGCCAGCAGTGTAACACAGGGGGCCCCTGAAGCTTTCTTT; cdr3_aa: CASSVTQGAPEAFF
d_call: .; j_call: TRBJ1-3; v_call: TRBV7-6; clone_size: few; cdr3_nt: TGTGCCAGCAGCTTGAATCCCGCAACCTCTGGAAACACCATATATTTT; cdr3_aa: CASSLNPATSGNTIYF
d_call: TRBD2; j_call: TRBJ2-3; v_call: TRBV10-1; clone_size: .; cdr3_nt: TGCGGCAGCAGTGCGGGGGGGTTAGGCACAGATACGCAGTATTTC; cdr3_aa: CGSSAGGLGTDTQYF
d_call: .; j_call: TRBJ1-6; v_call: TRBV6-1; clone_size: few; cdr3_nt: TGTGCCAGCAGTGAATTGACACTAGCAAATTCACCCCTCCACTTT; cdr3_aa: CASSELTLANSPLHF
d_call: .; j_call: TRBJ2-1; v_call: TRBV3-1; clone_size: once; cdr3_nt: TGTGCCAGCAGCCAAGTCGAGGTTCGAGACAATGAGCAGTTCTTC; cdr3_aa: CASSQVEVRDNEQFF
d_call: TRBD2; j_call: TRBJ2-7; v_call: TRBV6-1; clone_size: few; cdr3_nt: TGTGCCAGCAGTGCTACCCTCAGCGGGAGCTTCTACGAGCAGTACTTC; cdr3_aa: CASSATLSGSFYEQYF
d_call: .; j_call: TRBJ2-5; v_call: TRBV6-1; clone_size: .; cdr3_nt: TGTGCCAGCAGTGAAGCGGGGCTGGGTGGTACAGAGACCCAGTACTTC; cdr3_aa: CASSEAGLGGTETQYF
d_call: .; j_call: TRBJ1-6; v_call: TRBV10-2; clone_size: .; cdr3_nt: TGCGCCAGCAGTAGGGGGGGTTATAATTCACCCCTCCACTTT; cdr3_aa: CASSRGGYNSPLHF
d_call: TRBD1; j_call: TRBJ2-3; v_call: TRBV3-1; clone_size: .; cdr3_nt: TGTGCCAGCAGCTACACGGACAGGGGGAGCACAGATACGCAGTATTTT; cdr3_aa: CASSYTDRGSTDTQYF
d_call: TRBD2; j_call: TRBJ2-5; v_call: TRBV6-1; clone_size: .; cdr3_nt: TGTGCCAGCAGGGGCGGGAGGCGGGAGACCCAGTACTTC; cdr3_aa: CASRGGRRETQYF
d_call: TRBD1; j_call: TRBJ1-3; v_call: TRBV6-1; clone_size: .; cdr3_nt: TGTGCCAGCAGTCAGACAGGGGCTGGAAACACCATATATTTT; cdr3_aa: CASSQTGAGNTIYF
d_call: .; j_call: TRBJ2-1; v_call: TRBV20-1; clone_size: .; cdr3_nt: TGCAGTGCTAGAGTGGAGCATTTTGGGGCCACTCGCTTCAGCTCCTACAATGAGCAGTTCTTC; cdr3_aa: CSARVEHFGATRFSSYNEQFF
d_call: .; j_call: TRBJ1-5; v_call: TRBV6-1; clone_size: few; cdr3_nt: TGTGCCAGCAGTGAAGACGAGTACCGGCTAGGGGTGAGTCAGCCCCAGCATTTT; cdr3_aa: CASSEDEYRLGVSQPQHF
d_call: .; j_call: TRBJ2-7; v_call: TRBV7-2; clone_size: .; cdr3_nt: TGTGCCAGCAGCTTAGTACGGGACTTAGCCTACGAGCAGTACTTC; cdr3_aa: CASSLVRDLAYEQYF
d_call: .; j_call: TRBJ2-7; v_call: TRBV12-3/TRBV12-4; clone_size: .; cdr3_nt: TGTGCCAGCAGTTTCGGGGCCTACGAGCAGTACTTC; cdr3_aa: CASSFGAYEQYF
d_call: .; j_call: TRBJ2-1; v_call: TRBV3-1; clone_size: few; cdr3_nt: TGTGCCAGCAGCCAAGGTTTGCCCTCCTACAATGAGCAGTTCTTC; cdr3_aa: CASSQGLPSYNEQFF
d_call: TRBD1; j_call: TRBJ2-1; v_call: TRBV7-2; clone_size: few; cdr3_nt: TGTGCCAGCAGCGCGCCGGGACAGGAGTCCTTCGGGCAGTTCTTC; cdr3_aa: CASSAPGQESFGQFF
d_call: .; j_call: TRBJ1-2; v_call: TRBV6-1; clone_size: .; cdr3_nt: TGTGCCAGCAGCGAAGGGTCCTCTAACTATGGCTACACCTTC; cdr3_aa: CASSEGSSNYGYTF
d_call: .; j_call: TRBJ2-2; v_call: TRBV6-1; clone_size: once; cdr3_nt: TGTGCCAGCAGCCGCACAGGGTTCGGGGAGCTGTTTTTT; cdr3_aa: CASSRTGFGELFF
d_call: .; j_call: TRBJ2-3; v_call: TRBV6-1; clone_size: .; cdr3_nt: TGTGCCAGCAGGAGCGAGGTCCTGATCCACACAGATACGCAGTATTTT; cdr3_aa: CASRSEVLIHTDTQYF
d_call: .; j_call: TRBJ1-2; v_call: TRBV27; clone_size: .; cdr3_nt: TGTGCCACCATCAGCGATGGGCCCCCCTATGGCTACACCTTC; cdr3_aa: CATISDGPPYGYTF
d_call: TRBD1; j_call: TRBJ2-2; v_call: TRBV6-1; clone_size: .; cdr3_nt: TGTGCCAGCAAGGGGGCCGGAGGGGAGCTGTTTTTT; cdr3_aa: CASKGAGGELFF
d_call: .; j_call: TRBJ1-1; v_call: TRBV6-1; clone_size: few; cdr3_nt: TGTGCCAGCAGTGCGACAGTTAGGGGCACTGAAGCTTTCTTT; cdr3_aa: CASSATVRGTEAFF
d_call: TRBD2; j_call: TRBJ2-2; v_call: TRBV6-1; clone_size: .; cdr3_nt: TGTGCCAGCAGCCGAACCGCGGGAGGACGTACCGGGGAGCTGTTTTTT; cdr3_aa: CASSRTAGGRTGELFF
d_call: TRBD2; j_call: TRBJ2-3; v_call: TRBV4-2; clone_size: .; cdr3_nt: TGTGCCAGCAGCCAATCGGGGACTAGCGGGGAGGATACGCAGTATTTT; cdr3_aa: CASSQSGTSGEDTQYF
d_call: .; j_call: TRBJ2-6; v_call: TRBV7-2; clone_size: .; cdr3_nt: TGTGCCAGCAGCTCCCTCGACAGACTTTTCTCTGGGGCCAACGTCCTGACTTTC; cdr3_aa: CASSSLDRLFSGANVLTF
d_call: TRBD1; j_call: TRBJ2-5; v_call: TRBV11-3; clone_size: .; cdr3_nt: TGTGCCAGCAGTCCCGACAGGGGTGGAGGGAGAGAGACCCAGTACTTC; cdr3_aa: CASSPDRGGGRETQYF
d_call: TRBD2; j_call: TRBJ2-1; v_call: TRBV6-1; clone_size: .; cdr3_nt: TGTGCCAGCAGACGTGGACTAGCGGGAAACAATGAGCAGTTCTTC; cdr3_aa: CASRRGLAGNNEQFF
d_call: TRBD1; j_call: TRBJ1-1; v_call: TRBV12-3/TRBV12-4; clone_size: .; cdr3_nt: TGTGCCAGCAGTTCACAGGGGGAAAACACTGAAGCTTTCTTT; cdr3_aa: CASSSQGENTEAFF
d_call: TRBD2; j_call: TRBJ2-5; v_call: TRBV7-2; clone_size: .; cdr3_nt: TGTGCCAGCAGCTTAATTGGGACTAGCGGAGAGACCCAGTACTTC; cdr3_aa: CASSLIGTSGETQYF
d_call: .; j_call: TRBJ2-5; v_call: TRBV6-1; clone_size: .; cdr3_nt: TGTGCCAGCAGCAGAGGCGCTCTAATGTCCACAGATACCCAGTACTTC; cdr3_aa: CASSRGALMSTDTQYF
d_call: .; j_call: TRBJ2-1; v_call: TRBV11-1; clone_size: .; cdr3_nt: TGTGCCAGCAGTAGCCAAGGGAGGTCAGGGAGTGGCTCCTACAATGAGCAGTTCTTC; cdr3_aa: CASSSQGRSGSGSYNEQFF
d_call: .; j_call: TRBJ2-1; v_call: TRBV12-3/TRBV12-4; clone_size: .; cdr3_nt: TGTGCCAGCAGTTTACGAGGGGTTGGATACAATGAGCAGTTCTTC; cdr3_aa: CASSLRGVGYNEQFF